This T cell receptor (beta chain) was sequenced during a study of Ad26.COV2.S vaccination and SARS-CoV-2 variants. Germline CDR1 SGHRS, CDR2 YFSETQ. The length of the CDR3 is 17 residues. Deletions cut 4 bases from V and 0 bases from J, with 17 bases between. Treatment: around 19 received Ad26.COV2.S at low or high dose, single or two shots; five or six received placebo; per-sample allocation not given. Sampling happened 63 days after the first vaccine or placebo injection. An 18-55-year-old adult in Boston served as donor. This table comes from immunoSEQ multiplex PCR, and its TCRdb copy is limited to in-frame clones, with some not included. This table has hundreds of thousands of clones, roughly 87% appearing once.

The material sequenced was peripheral blood, taken in a trial of Ad26.COV2.S vaccine versus placebo. V gene TRBV5-1 combines with J gene TRBJ2-1; D possibly corresponds to TRBD2 (7 bases). This TCR was recovered from a person between 18 and 59 years old who received the Ad26.COV2.S COVID-19 vaccine or a placebo. CDR3 region: CASSANLGGPSYNEQFF. In nucleotides, the CDR3 is TGCGCCAGCAGCGCCAACTTGGGGGGGCCCTCCTACAATGAGCAGTTCTTC.